The clone carrying this T cell receptor (beta chain) occurred a few times. The sample is drawn from a study of CD8+CD57+ T cells in acquired aplastic anemia. The V gene lost 3 bases and the J gene lost 4 bases, with 8 bases spanning the gap. The germline CDR1 and CDR2 sequences are SGHDT and YYEEEE. CDR3 length equals 13 residues. Profiling of TCR beta VDJ combinations and CDR3 sequences used genomic DNA as template. MiXCR, applied by TCRdb to the reads, yields one record per CDR3 protein. Among a few hundred thousand distinct CDR3 sequences listed, around 60% were seen once. The specimen sequenced was sorted CD4+, CD8+, or CD8+CD57+ T cells (not recorded which) from PBMCs. The sequence came from a human donor with severe aplastic anemia or a healthy control (not recorded which). The chain has TRBV5-6 and TRBJ2-1, with no clear D. The CDR3 reads CASSSGAYNEQFF. DNA for the CDR3: TGTGCCAGCAGCTCAGGCGCGTACAATGAGCAGTTCTTC.